The 24 T cell receptor beta chains reported below all come from one sample, sequenced in a study of blood T cells in healthy people across ages. The use of a sample-barcoded 5' primer and a J-beta primer mix characterized a second PCR of 7 to 11 cycles. One entry per CDR3 protein, called by TCRdb with MiXCR from the 5' RACE reads. The sample consists of some 800,000 distinct CDR3 sequences, roughly 44% of them appearing once. The sequenced material came from blood. The receptors originated from a man aged 55-75 years in good health.

This clonotype was counted a few times. The CDR3 loop is CAISEKQGLAKNIQYF. In nucleotides, the CDR3 is TGTGCCATCAGTGAGAAACAGGGTCTAGCCAAAAACATTCAGTACTTC. J is TRBJ2-4 and V is TRBV10-3; D is possibly TRBD1 (6 bases). Trimming left V 2 bases short and J 0 bases short, with 11 bases between. Germline values: CDR1 ENHRY, CDR2 SYGVKD. CDR3 length: 16 residues.

The V gene is TRBV3-1, the J gene TRBJ1-6; a weak D match, TRBD1 (5 bases). The CDR3 covers 16 residues. Germline V gives CDR1 LGHDT, CDR2 YNNKEL (reference sequence). Deletions cut 4 bases from V and 10 bases from J, with 20 bases between. The CDR3 nucleotides are TGTGCCAGCAGCCCTGAGGGGTCCTGGGGGGGATCACCCCTCCACTTT. Translation gives CASSPEGSWGGSPLHF.

CDR3 region: CASSFSGQVSTGELFF. CDR3 DNA sequence: TGCGCCAGCAGCTTTTCCGGACAGGTCTCCACCGGGGAGCTGTTTTTT. V usage is TRBV5-1 and J usage is TRBJ2-2; 7 nucleotides line up with TRBD1. Trimming removed 2 bases from V and 4 bases from J; junction bases left unmatched: 8. Per germline, CDR1 SGHRS and CDR2 YFSETQ. This CDR3 contains 16 residues.

This clonotype came up a few times. The chain links TRBV29-1 to TRBJ2-3, with a weak D call TRBD1 (6 bases). In germline, CDR1 is SQVTM, CDR2 ANQGSEA. V lost 7 bases to trimming and J lost 6 bases, with 17 bases between them. The CDR3 consists of 13 residues. The CDR3 nucleotides are TGCAGCGGCCGGGACAACCTACGGGATACGCAGTATTTT. This sequence encodes CSGRDNLRDTQYF.

Only a few counts were recorded for this clonotype. The CDR3 is CASSFLGDRYNEQFF. In nucleotides, the CDR3 is TGTGCCAGCAGTTTCCTTGGGGACAGGTACAATGAGCAGTTCTTC. This chain joins TRBV12-3 or TRBV12-4 and TRBJ2-1, with 8 nucleotides matching TRBD1. CDR3 size: 15 residues. V lost 3 bases and J lost 4; bases outside the gene matches: 5.

This rearrangement joins TRBV18 to TRBJ2-1; D may be TRBD1 (5 bases). V was trimmed by 4 bases and J by 6 bases, leaving 13 bases between them. There are 14 residues in the CDR3. The germline V gene has CDR1 KGHSH and CDR2 LQKENI. CDR3 amino acids: CASSQGRQGNEQFF. In nucleotides, the CDR3 is TGTGCCAGCTCACAGGGTCGTCAGGGCAATGAGCAGTTCTTC.

The chain links TRBV5-1 to TRBJ1-2, with 8 bases aligning to TRBD1. CDR1 SGHRS and CDR2 YFSETQ come from the germline V gene. V lost 1 base, J lost 0 bases, and 8 bases stayed unmatched. This CDR3 has 17 amino acids. In DNA, the CDR3 is TGCGCCAGCAGCTTGACCGGCAGGGGGCCCGCTAACTATGGCTACACCTTC. Translating it yields CASSLTGRGPANYGYTF.

The CDR3: CASSLASGGYYNEQYF. DNA of the CDR3: TGTGCCAGCAGCTTAGCTAGCGGGGGGTACTACAATGAGCAGTACTTC. This rearrangement joins TRBV7-2 to TRBJ2-7; 10 nucleotides line up with TRBD2. CDR3 length equals 16 residues. Germline CDR1 is SGHTA and CDR2 is FQGNSA. Trimming took 0 bases from V and 7 from J; bases not matched to a gene: 9.

V gene TRBV30 combines with J gene TRBJ2-7; D gene unclear. Germline CDR1 and CDR2: GTSNPN and SVGIG (reference sequence). CDR3 length equals 11 residues. Deletions cut 2 bases from V and 3 bases from J, with 5 bases between. Here the CDR3 DNA reads TGTGCCTGGAGTCAGGTCTACGAGCAGTACTTC. Protein sequence: CAWSQVYEQYF.

This clonotype was found many times. The chain links TRBV4-3 to TRBJ2-5, with 8 bases aligning to TRBD2. The end of the DNA fits TRBJ2-3 better, so the J call may be wrong. The CDR3 covers 14 residues. From germline, CDR1 is LGHNA and CDR2 YSLEER. The CDR3 loop is CASSQDRGGETQYF. The CDR3 bases are TGCGCCAGCAGCCAAGATCGGGGGGGAGAGACGCAGTATTTT.

V is TRBV7-9 and J is TRBJ2-7; D is perhaps TRBD2 (5 bases). The V end was cut by 1 base, the J end by 0 bases, with 16 bases between. The CDR3 contains 17 residues. Germline CDR1 and CDR2: SEHNR and FQNEAQ (reference sequence). DNA of the CDR3: TGTGCCAGCAGCTTAGGCGACGTAAGCGGTAGCTCCTACGAGCAGTACTTC. Its protein product is CASSLGDVSGSSYEQYF.

This clonotype was recorded a few times. The V gene is TRBV3-1, the J gene TRBJ2-7; TRBD2 is a possible D gene (5 bases). Trimming took 1 base from V and 5 from J, leaving 6 bases between them. In germline, CDR1 is LGHDT, CDR2 YNNKEL (reference sequence). CDR3 length equals 12 residues. The CDR3 region has the DNA TGTGCCAGCAGCCAAGCCGGGAACGAGCAGTACTTC. It codes for CASSQAGNEQYF.

This chain links TRBV28 with TRBJ2-5; 7 bases match TRBD2. The CDR3 totals 14 residues. V gave up 6 bases and J gave up 7 bases; unmatched junction bases: 11. Germline V gene lookup returns CDR1 MDHEN and CDR2 SYDVKM. DNA of the CDR3: TGTGCCAGCAGCCCGCAGCCTGTAGCGGGGACCCAGTACTTC. It encodes CASSPQPVAGTQYF.

This clonotype was detected only a few times. The rearrangement links TRBV12-3 or TRBV12-4 to TRBJ2-6, with 8 nucleotides matching TRBD1. V lost 5 bases and J lost 0; bases outside the gene matches: 12. This CDR3 has 19 amino acids. CDR3 region: CASSLYPRDRSSGANVLTF. CDR3 nucleotide sequence: TGTGCCAGCAGTCTATACCCCCGGGACAGGAGCTCTGGGGCCAACGTCCTGACTTTC.

The genes are TRBV7-2 and TRBJ2-7; 11 nucleotides agree with TRBD1. Germline CDR1 reads SGHTA; CDR2 reads FQGNSA. This CDR3 region has 17 residues. J was trimmed by 4 bases and V by 5 bases; bases with no gene match: 13. This CDR3 is CASSLSLTGTGGYEQYF. The CDR3 DNA reads TGTGCCAGCAGCCTTTCCCTAACCGGGACAGGGGGATACGAGCAGTACTTC.

This chain joins TRBV5-6 and TRBJ1-1; maybe TRBD1 (5 bases). The CDR3 extends over 16 amino acids. Germline lookup yields CDR1 SGHDT and CDR2 YYEEEE. V was clipped by 0 bases and J by 1 base, with 13 bases between them. CDR3 DNA sequence: TGTGCCAGCAGCTTGGCCTTGTATGGGGGGAACACTGAAGCTTTCTTT. It translates to CASSLALYGGNTEAFF.

A few counts support this clonotype. This chain connects TRBV5-1 to TRBJ2-7, with TRBD1 identical over 10 bases. After removal of 3 bases from V and 1 base from J, the junction contained 4 bases not matched to a gene. This CDR3 region has 15 residues. Germline V gene lookup returns CDR1 SGHRS and CDR2 YFSETQ. CDR3 nucleotide sequence: TGCGCCAGCAGCTCGACAGGGGGCACTTCCTACGAGCAGTACTTC. Amino acid sequence: CASSSTGGTSYEQYF.

In its sample, this clonotype ranks as large. The chain combines TRBV4-3 with TRBJ2-3; D possibly matches TRBD1 or TRBD2 (6 bases each). Deletions cut 0 bases from V and 5 bases from J, with 15 bases between. CDR1 is LGHNA, CDR2 YSLEER, per germline. This CDR3 comprises 16 residues. The CDR3 region has the DNA TGCGCCAGCAGCCAAGATCTTTCGGGGGCCGGAGATACGCAGTATTTT. As protein: CASSQDLSGAGDTQYF.

The chain has TRBV20-1 and TRBJ2-5; D is perhaps TRBD1 or TRBD2 (6 bases each). V was pared by 2 bases and J by 4 bases, with 11 bases between. The germline gives CDR1 DFQATT, CDR2 SNEGSKA (reference sequence). The CDR3 is made up of 13 amino acids. The CDR3, as DNA: TGCAGTGCTAGATTGGGGGGCAGAGAGACCCAGTACTTC. Its protein product is CSARLGGRETQYF.

This clonotype was seen just once. Since a much larger clone is just one base distant, this may be a read error. The chain joins TRBV28 to TRBJ2-1; 7 positions agree with TRBD1. The germline V gene has CDR1 MDHEN and CDR2 SYDVKM. This CDR3 is built from 16 residues. V lost 7 bases to trimming and J lost 10 bases; unmatched junction nucleotides: 19. The CDR3 spells CASKSDREERIDEQFF. CDR3 in DNA: TGTGCCAGCAAATCAGACAGGGAAGAGAGGATCGACGAGCAGTTCTTC.

This clonotype was counted between two and nine times. This chain's CDR3 is CASRAQGATMSEEYF. For the CDR3, the DNA is TGTGCCAGCAGAGCACAGGGGGCGACGATGAGTGAGGAGTACTTC. This sequence joins TRBV2 and TRBJ2-7; 9 positions agree with TRBD1. Germline CDR1 reads SNHLY; CDR2 reads FYNNEI. V gave up 6 bases and J gave up 11 bases; unmatched junction bases: 17. The CDR3 consists of 15 residues.

A word on this clonotype: Since a much larger clone is just one base distant, this may be a read error. The chain joins TRBV5-1 to TRBJ2-4, with D tentatively TRBD1 or TRBD2 (5 bases each). This CDR3 comprises 14 residues. The germline gives CDR1 SGHRS, CDR2 YFSETQ. V was clipped by 5 bases and J by 0 bases, with 9 bases between them. The CDR3 here is CASRRDPAKNIQYF. In DNA form, the CDR3 reads TGCGCCAGCAGACGGGACCCAGCCAAAAACATTCAGTACTTC.

This chain joins TRBV27 and TRBJ1-4, with D perhaps TRBD1 (6 bases). V shed 5 bases and J shed 8 bases, with 12 bases lying between them. CDR3 length: 13 amino acids. CDR1 is MNHEY and CDR2 is SMNVEV in the germline V gene (reference sequence). CDR3 amino acids: CASSPRGREKLFF. As DNA, the CDR3 is TGTGCCAGCAGTCCCAGGGGTCGGGAAAAACTGTTTTTT.

V is TRBV27 and J is TRBJ2-7; the match to TRBD1 covers 9 bases. V lost 5 bases, J lost 4 bases, and 6 bases stayed unmatched. Germline V gives CDR1 MNHEY, CDR2 SMNVEV (reference sequence). CDR3 length: 14 amino acids. For the CDR3, the DNA is TGTGCCAGCAGTGCCGGGACAGGGCAATACGAGCAGTACTTC. This codes for CASSAGTGQYEQYF.